These 8 T cell receptor beta chains came from one sample sequenced in a study of spatial heterogeneity in lung cancer. Time point of the sample: sample taken at primary tumor resection. Unsorted whole RNA samples from tumor, nontumor lung or frozen PBMC were sequenced. TCRdb analysed the 5' RACE reads with MiXCR anew, one entry per CDR3 protein. Seen here are more than 30,000 distinct CDR3 sequences, 5.2% observed once, and the top ten hold 20% to 30%. Material: PBMCs, obtained at surgery. The receptors stem from a female donor with early-stage non-small cell lung cancer.

This clonotype has only one observation. One end of the junction does not line up with germline, which may come from a read error. This chain's CDR3 is CSSTRGTGDEQYF. CDR3 DNA sequence: TGTTCCAGCACCCGGGGGACAGGGGACGAGCAGTACTTC. The rearrangement uses TRBV5-6 and TRBJ2-7; 10 nucleotides match TRBD1. The CDR3 runs to 13 residues. Germline V gene data show CDR1 as SGHDT and CDR2 as YYEEEE. The full variable domain, its missing parts supplied by reference TRBV5-6 and TRBJ2-7, is DAGVTQSPTHLIKTRGQQVTLRCSPKSGHDTVSWYQQALGQGPQFIFQYYEEEERQRGNFPDRFSGHQFPNYSSELNVNALLLGDSALYLCSSTRGTGDEQYFGPGTRLTVT.

The sample holds many counts of this clonotype. The rearrangement joins TRBV28 to TRBJ2-3; TRBD1 agrees at 9 bases. CDR3 size: 17 residues. The J segment lost 5 bases and the V segment lost 3 bases, leaving 12 bases of the junction unmatched. Germline V gives CDR1 MDHEN, CDR2 SYDVKM. The CDR3, as DNA: TGTGCCAGCAGTTTTCCAACTACCGGGACAGGGAGAGATACGCAGTATTTT. Protein product: CASSFPTTGTGRDTQYF.

This clonotype was seen a handful of times. The J gene is TRBJ2-3, the V gene TRBV5-1, with 14 bases fitting TRBD2. The CDR3 totals 17 residues. Germline loops: CDR1 SGHRS, CDR2 YFSETQ. The V and J ends lost 4 bases and 0 bases, in that order; junction bases with no gene match: 4. The CDR3 sequence is CASSGGLAGASTDTQYF. CDR3 bases: TGCGCCAGCAGCGGGGGACTAGCGGGGGCTAGCACAGATACGCAGTATTTT.

This clonotype occurred many times. This chain uses TRBV5-1 with TRBJ1-1; D call uncertain. The CDR3 totals 12 residues. Between the trimmed V and J ends, which lost 5 bases and 11 bases, there was a span of 16 bases. CDR1 is SGHRS and CDR2 is YFSETQ in the germline V gene. The chain's CDR3 is CASRVDAGGAFF. The CDR3 DNA reads as TGCGCCAGCAGGGTCGATGCCGGCGGCGCTTTCTTT.

This clonotype came up many times. This rearrangement joins TRBV20-1 to TRBJ2-3; tentative D call: TRBD2 (7 bases). The germline V and J ends were trimmed by 0 bases and 0 bases, with 16 bases remaining between them. Germline V lookup: CDR1 DFQATT, CDR2 SNEGSKA (reference sequence). CDR3 length: 17 amino acids. The CDR3 here is CSARDDAAGASTDTQYF. The CDR3 DNA follows: TGCAGTGCTAGAGATGACGCCGCGGGGGCTAGCACAGATACGCAGTATTTT.

In its sample, this clonotype was seen many times. The rearrangement joins TRBV7-8 to TRBJ2-3; maybe TRBD2 (6 bases). Trimming took off 0 bases at V and 4 bases at J, with 11 bases between the two ends. Per the germline V gene, CDR1 is SGHVS and CDR2 is FQNEAQ. The CDR3 runs to 15 residues. CDR3 sequence (DNA): TGTGCCAGCAGCTTAGCCTGGGGAGGATCAGATACGCAGTATTTT. Translation: CASSLAWGGSDTQYF.

At least ten counts were recorded for this clonotype. This chain's CDR3 is CSVAGKANEKLFF. CDR3 DNA: TGCAGTGTCGCCGGGAAAGCTAATGAAAAACTGTTTTTT. This chain uses TRBV20-1 with TRBJ1-4, with D unresolved. Germline lookup yields CDR1 DFQATT and CDR2 SNEGSKA (reference sequence). CDR3 length: 13 amino acids. V was cut by 7 bases and J by 3 bases, with 12 bases left in between.

Notes on this clonotype: Germline and junction disagree at one end, which may indicate a read error. The chain couples TRBV18 to TRBJ2-3; unclear D gene. The germline CDR1 and CDR2 sequences are KGHSH and LQKENI. The CDR3 has 12 residues. This CDR3 reads CANSPRTDTQYF. CDR3 DNA sequence: TGTGCCAACTCACCCCGCACAGATACGCAGTATTTT.